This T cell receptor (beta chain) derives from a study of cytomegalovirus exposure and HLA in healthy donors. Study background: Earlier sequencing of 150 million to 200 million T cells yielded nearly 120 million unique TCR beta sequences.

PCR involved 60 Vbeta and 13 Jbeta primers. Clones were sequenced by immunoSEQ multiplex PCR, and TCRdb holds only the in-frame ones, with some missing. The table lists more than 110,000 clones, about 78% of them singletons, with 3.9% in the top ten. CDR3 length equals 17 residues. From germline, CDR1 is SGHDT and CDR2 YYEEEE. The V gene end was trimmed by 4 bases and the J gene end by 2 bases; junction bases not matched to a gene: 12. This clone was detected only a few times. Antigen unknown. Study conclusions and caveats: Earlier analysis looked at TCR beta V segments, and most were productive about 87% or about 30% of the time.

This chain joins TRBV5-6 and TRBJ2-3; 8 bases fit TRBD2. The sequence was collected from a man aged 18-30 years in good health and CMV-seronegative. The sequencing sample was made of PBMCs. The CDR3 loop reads CASSRLKDGRATDTQYF. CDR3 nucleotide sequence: TGTGCCAGCAGCCGTCTAAAGGACGGGAGGGCCACAGATACGCAGTATTTT. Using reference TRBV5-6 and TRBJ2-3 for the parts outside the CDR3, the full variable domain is DAGVTQSPTHLIKTRGQQVTLRCSPKSGHDTVSWYQQALGQGPQFIFQYYEEEERQRGNFPDRFSGHQFPNYSSELNVNALLLGDSALYLCASSRLKDGRATDTQYFGPGTRLTVL.